This is a list of T cell receptor beta chains from one sample in a study of PD-L1 blockade in urothelial cancer. TCRdb keeps only in-frame clones here, not all; method: immunoSEQ multiplex PCR. The sample lists tens of thousands of clones, 86% occurring once. This material consisted of PBMCs, taken around atezolizumab (anti-PD-L1) treatment. The receptor source for this set is a man in his sixties with urothelial cancer. Each CDR3 is given with its conserved first and last residue. The D gene is left open where the match is weak. Clone size is not always given. Where it is, it says once, few, many or a class for expanded clones.

>TRBJ1-3|TRBV4-3|TRBD1|.
TGCGCCAGCAGCCAAGACCGGACAGGTGGAAACACCATATATTTT
CASSQDRTGGNTIYF
>TRBJ1-1|TRBV19|TRBD1|.
TGTGCAACACACCCCGGGGGACAGGGATTAGGTCGCGGAGCTTTCTTT
CATHPGGQGLGRGAFF
>TRBJ2-7|TRBV7-6|.|.
TGTGCCAGCAGCTTGAGACCGACAGACTCCTACGAGCAGTACTTC
CASSLRPTDSYEQYF
>TRBJ1-6|TRBV7-2|.|.
TGTGCCAGCAGCTTAACAGGGAATAATTCACCCCTCCACTTT
CASSLTGNNSPLHF
>TRBJ1-1|TRBV14|.|.
TGTGCCAGCAGCCAAGATCCGGCAGGGCACACTGAAGCTTTCTTT
CASSQDPAGHTEAFF
>TRBJ1-6|TRBV9|.|.
TGTGCCAGCAGCGGCGGGCCGCCTAATTCACCCCTCCACTTT
CASSGGPPNSPLHF
>TRBJ2-7|TRBV6-1|.|.
TGTGCCAGCACCATAGGGGCAGCTTCCTACGAGCAGTACTTC
CASTIGAASYEQYF
>TRBJ2-7|TRBV18|TRBD1|.
TGTGCCAGCTCACCAAGCTTGCAGGGGGCGGTGCAGTACTTC
CASSPSLQGAVQYF
>TRBJ2-5|TRBV11-3|TRBD2|.
TGTGCCAGCAGCTCCGGAACTAGCGGGAGCGGGGAGACCCAGTACTTC
CASSSGTSGSGETQYF
>TRBJ1-2|TRBV30|TRBD1|.
TGTGCCTGGAGATCCTCCGGGACAGGGGGTTATGGCTACACCTTC
CAWRSSGTGGYGYTF
>TRBJ2-7|TRBV11-3|.|.
TGTGCCAGCAGCTTAAAATCGAGCCCGTACTACGAGCAGTACTTC
CASSLKSSPYYEQYF
>TRBJ1-1|TRBV7-8|.|.
TGTGCCAGCAGCTTAAGGGACACTATAACCACTGAAGCTTTCTTT
CASSLRDTITTEAFF
>TRBJ1-1|TRBV4-1|.|.
TGCGCCAGCAGCCAAGTTCCCAGGGTCTTGAACACTGAAGCTTTCTTT
CASSQVPRVLNTEAFF
>TRBJ2-1|TRBV9|.|.
TGTGCCAGCAGCCCAGAAGGGGTAAAGCAGTTCTTC
CASSPEGVKQFF
>TRBJ1-2|TRBV7-9|.|.
TGTGCCAGCAGCTTAGCGACATCCGGCTACACCTTC
CASSLATSGYTF
>TRBJ1-3|TRBV19|TRBD1|.
TGTGCCAGCAGTATCCCGGGACAGCCAGGAAACACCATATATTTT
CASSIPGQPGNTIYF
>TRBJ1-1|TRBV30|TRBD1|.
TGTGCCTGGAAGACAGGGACTTACACTGAAGCTTTCTTT
CAWKTGTYTEAFF
>TRBJ1-6|TRBV5-1|TRBD1|.
TGCGCCAGCAGCTTGGAGGGACAGGAGCGATACCACTTT
CASSLEGQERYHF
>TRBJ1-1|TRBV10-3|TRBD1|.
TGTGCCATCAGTGATACCGGGACAGAAAACACTGAAGCTTTCTTT
CAISDTGTENTEAFF
>TRBJ2-7|TRBV30|TRBD2|.
TGTGCCTGGAGTAGCGGGGCGTCCTACGAGCAGTACTTC
CAWSSGASYEQYF
>TRBJ1-5|TRBV29-1|TRBD1|.
TGCAGCGTTGGACAGGGCGACAATCAGCCCCAGCATTTT
CSVGQGDNQPQHF
>TRBJ2-2|TRBV5-1|TRBD2|.
TGCGCCAGCAGCCCGGGAAGACTAGCGGGGGTGACAAACACCGGGGAGCTGTTTTTT
CASSPGRLAGVTNTGELFF
>TRBJ1-2|TRBV7-2|.|.
TGTGCCAGCAGCTTAGCGTCTGCGGGCCACGGCTACACCTTC
CASSLASAGHGYTF
>TRBJ2-7|TRBV10-3|TRBD2|once
TGTGCCATCAGTCCGGGACTAGCGGGAGGAACCTCCTACGAGCAGTACTTC
CAISPGLAGGTSYEQYF
>TRBJ1-2|TRBV6-5|.|.
TGTGCCAGCATGCGGGGGGCGAACTATGGCTACACCTTC
CASMRGANYGYTF
>TRBJ1-1|TRBV6-4|.|.
TGTGCCAGCAGGCCTAGGATTGGAACTGAAGCTTTCTTT
CASRPRIGTEAFF
>TRBJ2-5|TRBV19|.|.
TGTGCCAGTCGCCTACAGGGACAAGAGACCCAGTACTTC
CASRLQGQETQYF
>TRBJ1-5|TRBV19|TRBD1|.
TGTGCCAGTAGTCTACGACAGGGGGCGAACACCCTGGGTCCGCCCCAGCATTTT
CASSLRQGANTLGPPQHF
>TRBJ1-4|TRBV5-4|TRBD1|.
TGTGCCAGCAGCAGGGACCTCCCAGGGGGCTCAACTAATGAAAAACTGTTTTTT
CASSRDLPGGSTNEKLFF
>TRBJ2-6|TRBV19|.|once
TGTGCCAGTTCCCGGGGGTCTGGGGCCAACGTCCTGACTTTC
CASSRGSGANVLTF
>TRBJ2-7|TRBV6-1|TRBD1|.
TGTGCCAGCAACCCTGGGACAGGCGCCTCCTACGAGCAGTACTTC
CASNPGTGASYEQYF